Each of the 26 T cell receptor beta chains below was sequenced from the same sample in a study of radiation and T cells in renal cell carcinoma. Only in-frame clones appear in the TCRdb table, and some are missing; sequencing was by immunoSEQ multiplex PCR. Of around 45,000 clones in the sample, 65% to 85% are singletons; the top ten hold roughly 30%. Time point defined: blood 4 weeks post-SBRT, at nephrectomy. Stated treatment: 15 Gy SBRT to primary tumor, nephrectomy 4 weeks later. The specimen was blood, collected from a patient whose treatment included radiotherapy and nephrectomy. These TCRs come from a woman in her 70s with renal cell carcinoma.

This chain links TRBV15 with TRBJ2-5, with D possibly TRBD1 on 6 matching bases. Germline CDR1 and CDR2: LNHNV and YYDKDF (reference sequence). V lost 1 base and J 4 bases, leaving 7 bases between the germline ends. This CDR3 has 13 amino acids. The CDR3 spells CATSRVRGETQYF. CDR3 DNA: TGTGCCACCAGCAGAGTCAGGGGAGAGACCCAGTACTTC.

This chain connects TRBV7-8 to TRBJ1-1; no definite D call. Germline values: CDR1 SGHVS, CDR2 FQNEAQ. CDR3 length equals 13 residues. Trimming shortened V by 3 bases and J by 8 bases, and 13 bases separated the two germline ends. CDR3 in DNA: TGTGCCAGCAGCTTCGATAAGGGTTTGGAAGCTTTCTTT. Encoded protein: CASSFDKGLEAFF.

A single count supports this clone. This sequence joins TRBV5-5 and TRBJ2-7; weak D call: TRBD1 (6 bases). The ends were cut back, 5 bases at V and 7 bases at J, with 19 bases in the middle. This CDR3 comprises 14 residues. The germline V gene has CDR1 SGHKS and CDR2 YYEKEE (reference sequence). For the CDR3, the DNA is TGTGCCAGCAGTTCAAATGTGGGGGCTGGGGAGCAGTACTTC. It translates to CASSSNVGAGEQYF.

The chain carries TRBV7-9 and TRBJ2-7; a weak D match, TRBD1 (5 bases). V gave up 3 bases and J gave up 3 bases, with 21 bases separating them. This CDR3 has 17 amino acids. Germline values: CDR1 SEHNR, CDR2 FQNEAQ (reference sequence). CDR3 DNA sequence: TGTGCCAGCAGCTTTCCGACCGGATTCAGGGTTAGCTACGAGCAGTACTTC. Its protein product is CASSFPTGFRVSYEQYF.

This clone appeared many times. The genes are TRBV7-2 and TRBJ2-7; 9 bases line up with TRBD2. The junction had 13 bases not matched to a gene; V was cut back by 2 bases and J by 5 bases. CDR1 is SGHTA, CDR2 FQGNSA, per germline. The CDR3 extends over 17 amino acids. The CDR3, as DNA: TGTGCCAGCAGCTTAAGCCCCTGGGGTAGCGGGGGACACGAGCAGTACTTC. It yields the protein CASSLSPWGSGGHEQYF. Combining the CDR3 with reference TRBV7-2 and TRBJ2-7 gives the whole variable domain GAGVSQSPSNKVTEKGKDVELRCDPISGHTALYWYRQSLGQGLEFLIYFQGNSAPDKSGLPSDRFSAERTGGSVSTLTIQRTQQEDSAVYLCASSLSPWGSGGHEQYFGPGTRLTVT.

The CDR3 reads CASSIGLGDEKLFF. CDR3 DNA sequence: TGTGCCAGTAGTATCGGCTTGGGGGATGAAAAACTGTTTTTT. This rearrangement joins TRBV19 to TRBJ1-4; D is possibly TRBD1 (5 bases). This CDR3 is 14 amino acids long. The germline V gene has CDR1 LNHDA and CDR2 SQIVND (reference sequence). Trimming pared 3 bases from V and 6 bases from J, leaving 11 bases between.

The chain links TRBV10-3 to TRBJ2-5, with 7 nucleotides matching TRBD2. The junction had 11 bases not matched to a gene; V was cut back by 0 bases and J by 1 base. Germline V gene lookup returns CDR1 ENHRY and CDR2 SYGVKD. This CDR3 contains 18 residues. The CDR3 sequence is CAISESMWQERGQETQYF. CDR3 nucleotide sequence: TGTGCCATCAGTGAGTCGATGTGGCAAGAGCGGGGCCAAGAGACCCAGTACTTC.

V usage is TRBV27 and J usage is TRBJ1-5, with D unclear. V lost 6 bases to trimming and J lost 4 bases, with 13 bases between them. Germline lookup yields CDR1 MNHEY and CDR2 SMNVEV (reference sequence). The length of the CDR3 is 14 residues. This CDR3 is CASRRDGQNQPQHF. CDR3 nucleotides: TGTGCCAGCAGGAGAGACGGGCAAAATCAGCCCCAGCATTTT.

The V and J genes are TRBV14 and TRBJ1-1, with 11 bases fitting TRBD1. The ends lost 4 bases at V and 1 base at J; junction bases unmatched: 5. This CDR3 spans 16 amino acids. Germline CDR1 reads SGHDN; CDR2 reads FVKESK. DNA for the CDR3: TGTGCCAGCAGCCGGACAGGGGGCGCAGGGAACACTGAAGCTTTCTTT. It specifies CASSRTGGAGNTEAFF.

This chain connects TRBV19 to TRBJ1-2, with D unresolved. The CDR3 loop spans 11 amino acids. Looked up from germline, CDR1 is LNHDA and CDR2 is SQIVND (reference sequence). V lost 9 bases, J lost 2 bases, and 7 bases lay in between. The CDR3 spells CASHKNYGYTF. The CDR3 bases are TGTGCCAGCCACAAAAACTATGGCTACACCTTC.

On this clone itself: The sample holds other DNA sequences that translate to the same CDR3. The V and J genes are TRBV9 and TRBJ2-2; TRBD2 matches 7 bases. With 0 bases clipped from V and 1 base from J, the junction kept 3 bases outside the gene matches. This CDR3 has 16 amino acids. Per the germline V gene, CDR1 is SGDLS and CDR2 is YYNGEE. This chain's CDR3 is CASSVGASGNTGELFF. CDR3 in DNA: TGTGCCAGCAGCGTAGGGGCTAGCGGGAACACCGGGGAGCTGTTTTTT. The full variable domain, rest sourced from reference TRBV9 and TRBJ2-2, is DSGVTQTPKHLITATGQRVTLRCSPRSGDLSVYWYQQSLDQGLQFLIQYYNGEERAKGNILERFSAQQFPDLHSELNLSSLELGDSALYFCASSVGASGNTGELFFGEGSRLTVL.

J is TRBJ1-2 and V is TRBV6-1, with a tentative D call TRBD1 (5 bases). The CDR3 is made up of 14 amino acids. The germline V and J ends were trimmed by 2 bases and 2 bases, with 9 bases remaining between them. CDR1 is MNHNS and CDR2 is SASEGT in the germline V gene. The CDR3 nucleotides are TGTGCCAGCAGTGAATTGACAGAGAACTATGGCTACACCTTC. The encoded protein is CASSELTENYGYTF.

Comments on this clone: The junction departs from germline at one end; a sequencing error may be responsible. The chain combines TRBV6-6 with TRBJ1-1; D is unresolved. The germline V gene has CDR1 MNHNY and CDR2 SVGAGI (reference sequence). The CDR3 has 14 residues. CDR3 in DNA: TGTGCCAGCACTTACTCTGGGATGAACACTGAAGCTTTCTTT. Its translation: CASTYSGMNTEAFF.

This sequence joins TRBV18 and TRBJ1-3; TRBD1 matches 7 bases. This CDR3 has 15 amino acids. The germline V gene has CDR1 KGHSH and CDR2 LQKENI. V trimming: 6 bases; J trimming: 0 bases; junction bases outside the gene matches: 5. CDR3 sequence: CASSLTGVSGNTIYF. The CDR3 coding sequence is TGTGCCAGCTCGCTTACAGGGGTCTCTGGAAACACCATATATTTT. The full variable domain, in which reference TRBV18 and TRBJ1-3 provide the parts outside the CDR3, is NAGVMQNPRHLVRRRGQEARLRCSPMKGHSHVYWYRQLPEEGLKFMVYLQKENIIDESGMPKERFSAEFPKEGPSILRIQQVVRGDSAAYFCASSLTGVSGNTIYFGEGSWLTVV.

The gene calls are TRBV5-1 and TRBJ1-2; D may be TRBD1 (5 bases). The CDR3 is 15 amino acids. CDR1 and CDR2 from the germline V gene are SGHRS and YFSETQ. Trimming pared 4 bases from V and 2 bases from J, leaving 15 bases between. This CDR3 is CASSPGTEPNYGYTF. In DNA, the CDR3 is TGCGCCAGCAGCCCCGGGACGGAGCCAAACTATGGCTACACCTTC.

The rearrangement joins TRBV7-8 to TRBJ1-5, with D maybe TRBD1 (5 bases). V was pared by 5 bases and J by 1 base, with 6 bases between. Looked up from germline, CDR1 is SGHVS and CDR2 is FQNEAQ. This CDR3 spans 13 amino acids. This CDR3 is CASSGGSNQPQHF. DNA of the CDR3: TGTGCCAGCAGCGGGGGAAGCAATCAGCCCCAGCATTTT.

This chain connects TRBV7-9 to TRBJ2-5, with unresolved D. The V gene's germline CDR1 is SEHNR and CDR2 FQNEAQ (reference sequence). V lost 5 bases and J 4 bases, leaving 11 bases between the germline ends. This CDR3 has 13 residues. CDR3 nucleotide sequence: TGTGCCAGCAGCCCGATCCGGGCAGAGACCCAGTACTTC. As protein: CASSPIRAETQYF.

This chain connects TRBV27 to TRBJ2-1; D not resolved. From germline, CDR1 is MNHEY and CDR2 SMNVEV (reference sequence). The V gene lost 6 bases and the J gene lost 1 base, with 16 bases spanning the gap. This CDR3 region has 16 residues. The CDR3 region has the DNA TGTGCCAGCAGCTTCTTTAGGTTGATGTCCTACAATGAGCAGTTCTTC. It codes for CASSFFRLMSYNEQFF.

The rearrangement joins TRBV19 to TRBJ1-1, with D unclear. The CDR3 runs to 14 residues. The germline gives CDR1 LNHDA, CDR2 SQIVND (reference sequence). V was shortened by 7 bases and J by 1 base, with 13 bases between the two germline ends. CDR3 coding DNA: TGTGCCAGTACCCCCGCGGTGGGGAACACTGAAGCTTTCTTT. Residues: CASTPAVGNTEAFF.

The CDR3 sequence is CASSVSGSTTGELFF. The CDR3, as DNA: TGTGCCAGCAGCGTCAGCGGGAGCACCACCGGGGAGCTGTTTTTT. V is TRBV9 and J is TRBJ2-2; 8 nucleotides line up with TRBD2. Germline CDR1 reads SGDLS; CDR2 reads YYNGEE. This CDR3 region has 15 residues. V shed 2 bases, J shed 4 bases, and the junction held 4 bases outside the gene matches.

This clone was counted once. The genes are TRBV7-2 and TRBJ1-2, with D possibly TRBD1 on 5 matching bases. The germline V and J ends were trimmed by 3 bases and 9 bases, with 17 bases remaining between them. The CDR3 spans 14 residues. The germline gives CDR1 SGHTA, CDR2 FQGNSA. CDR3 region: CASSLPWGGDSYTF. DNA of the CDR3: TGTGCCAGCAGCTTGCCCTGGGGCGGAGACAGCTACACCTTC.

The CDR3 is CASSVGTGSNQPQHF. The CDR3 nucleotides are TGTGCCAGTAGTGTCGGGACAGGGTCCAATCAGCCCCAGCATTTT. The rearrangement uses TRBV19 and TRBJ1-5, with 9 bases aligning to TRBD1. V dropped 5 bases and J dropped 3; count of bases not matched to a gene: 5. This CDR3 contains 15 residues. Germline V gives CDR1 LNHDA, CDR2 SQIVND (reference sequence). The full variable domain, completed using reference TRBV19 and TRBJ1-5, is DGGITQSPKYLFRKEGQNVTLSCEQNLNHDAMYWYRQDPGQGLRLIYYSQIVNDFQKGDIAEGYSVSREKKESFPLTVTSAQKNPTAFYLCASSVGTGSNQPQHFGDGTRLSIL.

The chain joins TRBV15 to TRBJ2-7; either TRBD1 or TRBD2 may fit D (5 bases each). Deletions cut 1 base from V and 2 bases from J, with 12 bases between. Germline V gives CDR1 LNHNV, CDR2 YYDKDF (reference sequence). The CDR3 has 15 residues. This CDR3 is CATSRGGRLTYEQYF. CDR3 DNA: TGTGCCACCAGCAGAGGGGGACGGCTAACCTACGAGCAGTACTTC.

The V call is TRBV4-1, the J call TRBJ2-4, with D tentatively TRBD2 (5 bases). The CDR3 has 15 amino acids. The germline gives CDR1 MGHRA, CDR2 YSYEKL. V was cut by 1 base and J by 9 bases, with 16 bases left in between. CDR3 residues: CASSQVNLPSSIQYF. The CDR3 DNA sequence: TGCGCCAGCAGCCAAGTAAATCTCCCTAGCTCCATTCAGTACTTC.

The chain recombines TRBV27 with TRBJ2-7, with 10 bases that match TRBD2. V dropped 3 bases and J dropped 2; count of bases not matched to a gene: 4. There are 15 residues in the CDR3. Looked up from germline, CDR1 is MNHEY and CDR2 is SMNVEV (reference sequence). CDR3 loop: CASSFTGTSAYEQYF. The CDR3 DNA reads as TGTGCCAGCAGTTTCACCGGGACTAGCGCCTACGAGCAGTACTTC.

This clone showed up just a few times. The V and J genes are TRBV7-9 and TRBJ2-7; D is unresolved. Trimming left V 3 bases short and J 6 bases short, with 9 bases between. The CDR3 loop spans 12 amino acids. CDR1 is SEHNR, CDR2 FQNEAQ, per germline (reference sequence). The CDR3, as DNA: TGTGCCAGCAGCTTGTTATCTAGCGAGCAGTACTTC. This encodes CASSLLSSEQYF. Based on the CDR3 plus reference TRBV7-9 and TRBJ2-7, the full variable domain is DTGVSQNPRHKITKRGQNVTFRCDPISEHNRLYWYRQTLGQGPEFLTYFQNEAQLEKSRLLSDRFSAERPKGSFSTLEIQRTEQGDSAMYLCASSLLSSEQYFGPGTRLTVT.